The 21 T cell receptor beta chains reported below all come from one sample, sequenced in a study of T cell responses to AZD1222 COVID-19 vaccine. Repertoires were generated with immunoSEQ multiplex PCR, while TCRdb's copy carries only in-frame clones and drops some. Altogether approximately 92,000 clones are present, approximately 90% being singletons, with the ten largest covering about 9.4%. The input for sequencing was peripheral blood, taken on day 0 of AZD1222 vaccination. The receptors derive from an adult in good health.

This clone was recorded only once. The CDR3 loop reads CASSRLAGGPGETQYF. As DNA, the CDR3 is TGTGCCAGCAGCCGACTAGCGGGAGGGCCCGGAGAGACCCAGTACTTC. The V gene is TRBV5-4, the J gene TRBJ2-5; 14 bases agree with TRBD2. Per the germline V gene, CDR1 is SGHNT and CDR2 is YYREEE (reference sequence). Trimming removed 4 bases from V and 4 bases from J; junction bases left unmatched: 6. CDR3 length: 16 amino acids.

The V gene is TRBV5-1, the J gene TRBJ1-2; 7 bases are a match to TRBD1. V dropped 0 bases and J dropped 8; count of bases not matched to a gene: 16. The length of the CDR3 is 17 residues. Germline values: CDR1 SGHRS, CDR2 YFSETQ. CDR3 sequence reads: CASSLVGRGEDIGGYTF. CDR3 in DNA: TGCGCCAGCAGCTTGGTAGGCAGGGGGGAAGACATTGGAGGCTACACCTTC.

The chain links TRBV15 to TRBJ1-1, with D possibly TRBD1 on 6 matching bases. The CDR3 extends over 14 amino acids. The V and J ends lost 4 bases and 0 bases respectively, with 9 bases between them. From germline, CDR1 is LNHNV and CDR2 YYDKDF (reference sequence). DNA for the CDR3: TGTGCCACCAGCACACAGGGCTTGAACACTGAAGCTTTCTTT. Amino acid sequence: CATSTQGLNTEAFF.

The chain joins TRBV6-5 to TRBJ1-3; possible D gene TRBD1, 5 bases. The CDR3 consists of 14 residues. V shed 4 bases and J shed 9 bases, with 16 bases lying between them. Germline assignment: CDR1 MNHEY and CDR2 SVGAGI. The CDR3 DNA follows: TGTGCCAGCAGTTCGGACATAGCGTCGGCCACCATATATTTT. It specifies CASSSDIASATIYF.

The chain is built from TRBV2 and TRBJ2-1, with TRBD2 matching 8 bases. This CDR3 has 16 residues. CDR1 SNHLY and CDR2 FYNNEI come from the germline V gene. Trimming removed 0 bases from V and 3 bases from J; junction bases left unmatched: 4. The CDR3, as DNA: TGTGCCAGCAGTGAAGCGGCGGGAGGTTTCTACAATGAGCAGTTCTTC. The encoded protein is CASSEAAGGFYNEQFF. Complete variable domain (other parts from reference TRBV2 and TRBJ2-1): EPEVTQTPSHQVTQMGQEVILRCVPISNHLYFYWYRQILGQKVEFLVSFYNNEISEKSEIFDDQFSVERPDGSNFTLKIRSTKLEDSAMYFCASSEAAGGFYNEQFFGPGTRLTVL.

This clone is a singleton in its sample. The CDR3 nucleotides read TGTGCCAGCAGCCCGGGGTACACTTACGAGCAGTACTTC. Translated, it gives CASSPGYTYEQYF. The chain combines TRBV4-2 with TRBJ2-7; tentative D call: TRBD2 (5 bases). The CDR3 is made up of 13 amino acids. Germline loops: CDR1 LGHNA, CDR2 YNFKEQ. V lost 4 bases and J 4 bases, leaving 11 bases between the germline ends.

Points on this clone: Distinct nucleotide sequences in the sample also encode this CDR3. The V call is TRBV12-3 or TRBV12-4, the J call TRBJ2-1; D is ambiguous. The CDR3 is 11 amino acids. V lost 6 bases to trimming and J lost 4 bases, with 4 bases between them. The CDR3 bases are TGTGCCAGCAGCTCGTACAATGAGCAGTTCTTC. Translating it yields CASSSYNEQFF.

This chain uses TRBV27 with TRBJ2-1, with TRBD2 matching 7 bases. Germline V gene data show CDR1 as MNHEY and CDR2 as SMNVEV (reference sequence). The length of the CDR3 is 16 residues. The V segment lost 8 bases and the J segment 7 bases; nucleotides outside the gene matches: 17. CDR3 protein: CASGKWEGPPSNEQFF. For the CDR3, the DNA is TGTGCCAGCGGGAAGTGGGAGGGTCCCCCATCGAATGAGCAGTTCTTC.

CDR3: CASSHADFGGELFF. The DNA of the CDR3 is TGTGCCAGCAGCCATGCGGATTTTGGCGGGGAGCTGTTTTTT. The chain links TRBV14 to TRBJ2-2; D is ambiguous. CDR3 length equals 14 residues. The V end was cut by 3 bases, the J end by 7 bases, with 12 bases between. CDR1 is SGHDN, CDR2 FVKESK, per germline.

The chain links TRBV2 to TRBJ2-3; TRBD2 matches 9 bases. The CDR3 is 15 residues long. The ends lost 6 bases at V and 4 bases at J; junction bases unmatched: 8. Germline V gene data show CDR1 as SNHLY and CDR2 as FYNNEI. CDR3 DNA: TGTGCCAGCAGCCCACCTAGCGGGGAGGCAGATACGCAGTATTTT. It encodes CASSPPSGEADTQYF.

CDR3 DNA: TGTGCCAGCACCCCCGTAGGCTATAGCAATCAGCCCCAGCATTTT. Translation gives CASTPVGYSNQPQHF. This sequence joins TRBV6-5 and TRBJ1-5; no definite D call. The CDR3 has 15 residues. V dropped 7 bases and J dropped 0 bases, with 13 bases sitting between them. Germline V gene data show CDR1 as MNHEY and CDR2 as SVGAGI.

The chain couples TRBV9 to TRBJ2-5; D not certain. With 4 bases removed from V and 5 bases from J, the gap between germline ends came to 18 bases. In germline, CDR1 is SGDLS, CDR2 YYNGEE. The CDR3 sequence is 15 residues long. CDR3 region: CASSPLGQVGETQYF. For the CDR3, the DNA is TGTGCCAGCAGCCCGTTGGGCCAGGTGGGCGAGACCCAGTACTTC.

V is TRBV2 and J is TRBJ2-7; D might be TRBD1 (7 bases). V was shortened by 6 bases and J by 1 base, with 13 bases between the two germline ends. This CDR3 contains 14 residues. CDR1 is SNHLY, CDR2 FYNNEI, per germline. The CDR3 bases are TGTGCCAGCAGAGCCAGGGGGGCGTCCTACGAGCAGTACTTC. It encodes CASRARGASYEQYF.

This rearrangement joins TRBV7-2 to TRBJ2-1, with TRBD2 identical over 14 bases. The CDR3 has 19 residues. J was trimmed by 3 bases and V by 0 bases; bases with no gene match: 7. Germline CDR1 reads SGHTA; CDR2 reads FQGNSA. This CDR3 is CASSLAGTSGGRSYNEQFF. For the CDR3, the DNA is TGTGCCAGCAGCTTAGCTGGGACTAGCGGGGGTCGAAGCTACAATGAGCAGTTCTTC.

CDR3 region: CASSPGTGDPYEQYF. CDR3 nucleotide sequence: TGTGCCAGCAGTCCCGGGACAGGGGATCCCTACGAGCAGTACTTC. This chain links TRBV6-5 with TRBJ2-7; TRBD1 aligns across 10 bases. Germline CDR1 is MNHEY and CDR2 is SVGAGI. V lost 5 bases, J lost 2 bases, and 6 bases stayed unmatched. The CDR3 is made up of 15 amino acids.

A remark on this clone: The junction does not match germline at one end; this may be a read error. This chain uses TRBV4-1 with TRBJ1-1; D remains ambiguous. The germline V gene has CDR1 MGHRA and CDR2 YSYEKL. The CDR3 runs 10 residues. The CDR3 sequence is CASSQEYTGF. The CDR3 DNA reads TGCGCCAGCAGCCAAGAATACACCGGATTT.

J is TRBJ1-2 and V is TRBV6-6, with 11 bases that match TRBD1. The J segment lost 4 bases and the V segment lost 6 bases, leaving 4 bases of the junction unmatched. The CDR3 is 14 residues long. CDR1 is MNHNY and CDR2 is SVGAGI in the germline V gene (reference sequence). The CDR3 loop reads CASSPGTGGYGYTF. In nucleotides, the CDR3 is TGTGCCAGCAGCCCCGGGACAGGGGGCTATGGCTACACCTTC.

The genes are TRBV3-1 (or the pseudogene TRBV3-2) and TRBJ1-1; D unclear. Germline V gene lookup returns CDR1 LGHDT and CDR2 YNNKEL (reference sequence). Trimming pared 5 bases from V and 1 base from J, leaving 11 bases between. The CDR3 spans 14 residues. CDR3 sequence (DNA): TGTGCCAGCAGCTCCAGAGGCTCGAACACTGAAGCTTTCTTT. Protein product: CASSSRGSNTEAFF.

The chain has TRBV27 and TRBJ1-2, with D maybe TRBD1 (5 bases). The CDR3 runs to 14 residues. Trimming took 6 bases from V and 3 from J, leaving 14 bases between them. CDR1 is MNHEY and CDR2 is SMNVEV in the germline V gene (reference sequence). Written as DNA, the CDR3 is TGTGCCAGCAGCCCCTCCGGGACGGACTATGGCTACACCTTC. This gives the protein CASSPSGTDYGYTF.

CDR3 nucleotide sequence: TGCGCCAGCAGCTCGGCCGGGACAGGGTTTGGCTACACCTTC. As protein: CASSSAGTGFGYTF. This chain connects TRBV5-1 to TRBJ1-2, with 9 bases that match TRBD1. The CDR3 has 14 amino acids. Germline CDR1 is SGHRS and CDR2 is YFSETQ. Germline trimming cut 3 bases from V and 7 bases from J; bases unmatched to any gene: 7. Full variable domain (remainder filled in from reference TRBV5-1 and TRBJ1-2): KAGVTQTPRYLIKTRGQQVTLSCSPISGHRSVSWYQQTPGQGLQFLFEYFSETQRNKGNFPGRFSGRQFSNSRSEMNVSTLELGDSALYLCASSSAGTGFGYTFGSGTRLTVV.

This chain connects TRBV28 to TRBJ1-1; D gene uncertain. V shed 2 bases and J shed 0 bases, with 4 bases lying between them. CDR3 size: 13 residues. CDR1 and CDR2 from the germline V gene are MDHEN and SYDVKM. CDR3 amino acids: CASSLTMNTEAFF. CDR3 nucleotide sequence: TGTGCCAGCAGTTTAACCATGAACACTGAAGCTTTCTTT.